This note documents a single T cell receptor beta chain sequence. Looked up from germline, CDR1 is GTSNPN and CDR2 is SVGIG (reference sequence). The CDR3 sequence is 13 residues long. The V end lost 3 bases, the J end lost 2 bases, and 10 bases lay between the germline ends. The sample is drawn from a study of blood T cell repertoires in COVID-19. Patients from Seattle were sampled longitudinally, starting during active infection. Per the authors' pipeline: Amplification of reference gene primers was used by the study to estimate nucleated cell counts. The repertoire was sequenced with immunoSEQ multiplex PCR; TCRdb's copy has only in-frame clones and lacks some. V and J calls and clone size are given by that table; D and trimming were obtained from the DNA. The table lists approximately 300,000 clones, 85% to 90% of them singletons.

The sequenced material came from peripheral blood. The chain employs TRBV30 and TRBJ1-1; no clear D. The sequence was collected from a woman in her forties or fifties with COVID-19, enrolled during active disease. The CDR3 is CAWRKTGNTEAFF. CDR3 nucleotides: TGTGCCTGGAGAAAAACGGGTAACACTGAAGCTTTCTTT.